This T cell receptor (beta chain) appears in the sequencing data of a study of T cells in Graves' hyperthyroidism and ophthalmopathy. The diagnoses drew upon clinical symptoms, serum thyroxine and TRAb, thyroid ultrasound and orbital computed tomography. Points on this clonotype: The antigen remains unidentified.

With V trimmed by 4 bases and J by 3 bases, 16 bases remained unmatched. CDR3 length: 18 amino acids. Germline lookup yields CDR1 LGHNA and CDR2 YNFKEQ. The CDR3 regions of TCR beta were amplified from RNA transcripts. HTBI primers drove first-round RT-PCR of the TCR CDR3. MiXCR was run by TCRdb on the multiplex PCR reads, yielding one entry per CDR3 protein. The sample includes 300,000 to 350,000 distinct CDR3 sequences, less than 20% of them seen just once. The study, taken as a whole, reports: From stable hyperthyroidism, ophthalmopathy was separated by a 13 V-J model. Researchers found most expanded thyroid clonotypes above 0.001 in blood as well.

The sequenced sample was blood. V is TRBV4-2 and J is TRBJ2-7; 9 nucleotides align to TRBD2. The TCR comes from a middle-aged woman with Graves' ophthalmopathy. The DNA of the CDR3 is TGTGCCAGCAGCCCGTTCGGCGGTGGCGGGAGGGCCGGCTACGAGCAGTACTTC. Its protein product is CASSPFGGGGRAGYEQYF.